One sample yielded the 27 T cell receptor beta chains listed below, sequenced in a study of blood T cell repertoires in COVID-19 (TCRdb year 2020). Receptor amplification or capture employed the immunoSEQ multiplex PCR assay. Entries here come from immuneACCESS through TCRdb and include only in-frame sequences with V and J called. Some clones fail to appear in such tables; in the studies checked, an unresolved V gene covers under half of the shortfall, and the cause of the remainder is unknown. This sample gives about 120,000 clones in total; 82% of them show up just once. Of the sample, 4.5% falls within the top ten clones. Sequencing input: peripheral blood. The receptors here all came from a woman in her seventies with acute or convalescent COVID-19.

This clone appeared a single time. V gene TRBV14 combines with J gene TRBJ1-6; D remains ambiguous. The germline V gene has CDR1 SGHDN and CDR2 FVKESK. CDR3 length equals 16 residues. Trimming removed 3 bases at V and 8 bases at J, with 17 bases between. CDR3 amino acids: CASSHLGRPIDSPLHF. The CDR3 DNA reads TGTGCCAGCAGCCACTTGGGCAGACCTATAGATTCACCCCTCCACTTT.

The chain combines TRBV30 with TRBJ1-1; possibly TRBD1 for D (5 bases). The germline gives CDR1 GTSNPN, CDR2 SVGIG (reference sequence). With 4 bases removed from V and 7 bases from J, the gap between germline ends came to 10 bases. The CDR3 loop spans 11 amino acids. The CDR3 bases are TGTGCCTGGATCCAGGGATTTGAAGCTTTCTTT. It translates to CAWIQGFEAFF.

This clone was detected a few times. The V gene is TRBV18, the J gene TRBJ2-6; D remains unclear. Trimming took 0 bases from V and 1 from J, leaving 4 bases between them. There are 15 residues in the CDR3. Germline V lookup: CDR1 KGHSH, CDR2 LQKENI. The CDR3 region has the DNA TGTGCCAGCTCACCACCGCGGTCTGGGGCCAACGTCCTGACTTTC. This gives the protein CASSPPRSGANVLTF.

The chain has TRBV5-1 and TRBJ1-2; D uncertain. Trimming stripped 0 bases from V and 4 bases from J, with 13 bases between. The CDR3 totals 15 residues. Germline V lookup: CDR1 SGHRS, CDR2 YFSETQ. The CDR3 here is CASSLANEGFYGYTF. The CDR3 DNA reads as TGCGCCAGCAGCTTGGCCAACGAGGGATTCTATGGCTACACCTTC.

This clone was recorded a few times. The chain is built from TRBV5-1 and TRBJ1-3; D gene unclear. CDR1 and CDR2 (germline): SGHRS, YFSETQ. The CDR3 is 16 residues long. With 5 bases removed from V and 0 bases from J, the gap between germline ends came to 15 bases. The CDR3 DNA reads TGCGCCAGCAGTGGTGCTGGACTCAACTCTGGAAACACCATATATTTT. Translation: CASSGAGLNSGNTIYF.

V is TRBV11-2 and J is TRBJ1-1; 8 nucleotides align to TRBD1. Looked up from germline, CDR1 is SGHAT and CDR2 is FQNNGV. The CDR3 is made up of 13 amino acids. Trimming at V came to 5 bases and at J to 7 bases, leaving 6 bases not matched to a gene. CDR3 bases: TGTGCCAGCAGCCCGACAGGGGTGGGTGAAGCTTTCTTT. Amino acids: CASSPTGVGEAFF. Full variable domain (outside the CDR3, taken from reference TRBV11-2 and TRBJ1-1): EAGVAQSPRYKIIEKRQSVAFWCNPISGHATLYWYQQILGQGPKLLIQFQNNGVVDDSQLPKDRFSAERLKGVDSTLKIQPAKLEDSAVYLCASSPTGVGEAFFGQGTRLTVV.

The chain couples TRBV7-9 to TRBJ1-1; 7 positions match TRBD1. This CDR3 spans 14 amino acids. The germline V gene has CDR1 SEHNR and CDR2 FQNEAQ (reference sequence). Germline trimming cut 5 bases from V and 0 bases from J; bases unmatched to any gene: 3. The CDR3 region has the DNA TGTGCCAGCAGCGCGGGACAGATGAACACTGAAGCTTTCTTT. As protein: CASSAGQMNTEAFF.

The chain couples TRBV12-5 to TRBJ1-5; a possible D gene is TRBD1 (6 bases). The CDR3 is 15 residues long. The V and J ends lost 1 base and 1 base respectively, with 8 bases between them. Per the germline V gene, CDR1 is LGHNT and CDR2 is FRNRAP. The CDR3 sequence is CASGLEQGSNQPQHF. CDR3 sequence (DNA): TGTGCTAGTGGTTTGGAACAGGGAAGCAATCAGCCCCAGCATTTT.

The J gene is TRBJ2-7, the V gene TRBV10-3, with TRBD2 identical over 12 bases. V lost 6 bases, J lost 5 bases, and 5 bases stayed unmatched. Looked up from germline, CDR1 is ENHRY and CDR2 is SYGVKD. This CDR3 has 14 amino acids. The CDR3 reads CAISLAGGTHEQYV. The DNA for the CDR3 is TGTGCCATCAGCCTAGCGGGGGGGACTCACGAGCAGTACGTC.

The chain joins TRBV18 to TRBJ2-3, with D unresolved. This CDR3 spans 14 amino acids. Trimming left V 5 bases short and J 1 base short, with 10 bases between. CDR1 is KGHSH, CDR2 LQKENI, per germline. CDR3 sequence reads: CASSSKSGTDTQYF. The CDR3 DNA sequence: TGTGCCAGCTCATCTAAAAGTGGCACAGATACGCAGTATTTT.

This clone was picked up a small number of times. CDR3 protein: CASSFFPGQGGNTIYF. CDR3 bases: TGTGCCAGCAGCTTCTTCCCTGGACAGGGAGGAAACACCATATATTTT. The chain couples TRBV7-2 to TRBJ1-3, with 8 bases aligning to TRBD1. V was pared by 3 bases and J by 4 bases, with 8 bases of the junction left unmatched. The CDR3 extends over 16 amino acids. Germline CDR1 and CDR2: SGHTA and FQGNSA.

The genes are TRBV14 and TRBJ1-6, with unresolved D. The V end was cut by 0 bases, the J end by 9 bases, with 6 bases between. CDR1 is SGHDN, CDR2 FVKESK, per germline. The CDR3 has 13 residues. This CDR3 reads CASSQDLTSPLHF. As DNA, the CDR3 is TGTGCCAGCAGCCAAGATCTAACTTCACCCCTCCACTTT. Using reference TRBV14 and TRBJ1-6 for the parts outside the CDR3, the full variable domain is EAGVTQFPSHSVIEKGQTVTLRCDPISGHDNLYWYRRVMGKEIKFLLHFVKESKQDESGMPNNRFLAERTGGTYSTLKVQPAELEDSGVYFCASSQDLTSPLHFGNGTRLTVT.

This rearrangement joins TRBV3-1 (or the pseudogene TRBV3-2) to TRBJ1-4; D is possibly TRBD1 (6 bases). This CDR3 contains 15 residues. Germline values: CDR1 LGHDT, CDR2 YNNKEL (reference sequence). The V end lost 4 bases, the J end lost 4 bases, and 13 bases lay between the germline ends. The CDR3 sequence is CASSPRQANNEKLFF. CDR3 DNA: TGTGCCAGCAGCCCAAGACAGGCCAATAATGAAAAACTGTTTTTT.

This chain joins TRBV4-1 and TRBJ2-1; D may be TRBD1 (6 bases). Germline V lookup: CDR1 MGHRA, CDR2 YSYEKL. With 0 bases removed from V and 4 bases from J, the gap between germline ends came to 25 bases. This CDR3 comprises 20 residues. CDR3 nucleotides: TGCGCCAGCAGCCAAGATGGGGGCCAGGGGCCCCTGGTCGGTTACAATGAGCAGTTCTTC. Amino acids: CASSQDGGQGPLVGYNEQFF.

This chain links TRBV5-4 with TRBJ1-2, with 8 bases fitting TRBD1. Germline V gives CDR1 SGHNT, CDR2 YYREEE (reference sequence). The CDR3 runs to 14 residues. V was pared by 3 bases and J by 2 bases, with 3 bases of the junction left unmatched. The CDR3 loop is CASSSNRGNYGYTF. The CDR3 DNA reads TGTGCCAGCAGCTCCAACAGGGGGAACTATGGCTACACCTTC.

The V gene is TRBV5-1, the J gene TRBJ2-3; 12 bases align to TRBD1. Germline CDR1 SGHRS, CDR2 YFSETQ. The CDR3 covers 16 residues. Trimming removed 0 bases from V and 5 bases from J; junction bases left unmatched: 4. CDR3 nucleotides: TGCGCCAGCAGCTTGGAGGGACAGGGGGCGAGAGATACGCAGTATTTT. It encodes CASSLEGQGARDTQYF.

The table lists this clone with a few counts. CDR3 loop: CASSLAGYQPQHF. The CDR3 nucleotides read TGTGCCAGCAGTTTGGCAGGGTATCAGCCCCAGCATTTT. This sequence joins TRBV6-2 or TRBV6-3 and TRBJ1-5, with D possibly matching TRBD1 (5 bases). The CDR3 spans 13 residues. Germline values: CDR1 MNHEY, CDR2 SVGEGT. V was clipped by 4 bases and J by 5 bases, with 9 bases between them.

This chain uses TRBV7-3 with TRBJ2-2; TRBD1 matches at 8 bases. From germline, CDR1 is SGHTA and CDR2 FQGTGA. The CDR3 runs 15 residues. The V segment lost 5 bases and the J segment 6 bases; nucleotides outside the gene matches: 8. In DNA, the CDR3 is TGTGCCAGCAGCCCGCAGGGGGCGCGACCCGGGGAGCTGTTTTTT. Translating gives CASSPQGARPGELFF.

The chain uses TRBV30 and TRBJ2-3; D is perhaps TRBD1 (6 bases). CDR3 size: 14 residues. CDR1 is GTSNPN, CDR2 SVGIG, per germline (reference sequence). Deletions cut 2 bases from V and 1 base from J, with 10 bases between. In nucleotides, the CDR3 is TGTGCCTGGAGTTTTAGGACAGGCACAGATACGCAGTATTTT. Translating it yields CAWSFRTGTDTQYF.

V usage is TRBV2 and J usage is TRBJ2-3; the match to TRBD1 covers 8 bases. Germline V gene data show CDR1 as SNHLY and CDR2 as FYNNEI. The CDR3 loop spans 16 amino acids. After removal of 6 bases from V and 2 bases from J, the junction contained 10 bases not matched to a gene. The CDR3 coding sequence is TGTGCCAGCAGAAAATCCGGACAGGGACCCACAGATACGCAGTATTTT. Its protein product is CASRKSGQGPTDTQYF.

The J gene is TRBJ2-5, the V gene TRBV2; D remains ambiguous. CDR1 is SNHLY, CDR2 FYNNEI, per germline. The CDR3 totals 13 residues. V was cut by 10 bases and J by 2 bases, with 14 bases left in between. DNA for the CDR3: TGTGCCACCACTCGAGGAGTTCAAGAGACCCAGTACTTC. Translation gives CATTRGVQETQYF. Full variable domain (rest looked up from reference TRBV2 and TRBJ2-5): EPEVTQTPSHQVTQMGQEVILRCVPISNHLYFYWYRQILGQKVEFLVSFYNNEISEKSEIFDDQFSVERPDGSNFTLKIRSTKLEDSAMYFCATTRGVQETQYFGPGTRLLVL.

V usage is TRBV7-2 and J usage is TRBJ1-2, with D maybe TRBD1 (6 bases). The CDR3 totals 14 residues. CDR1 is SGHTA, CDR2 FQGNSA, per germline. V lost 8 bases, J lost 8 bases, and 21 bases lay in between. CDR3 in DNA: TGTGCCAGCGGGCGGGGGGCCCTTGGAAAAGGCTACACCTTC. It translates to CASGRGALGKGYTF.

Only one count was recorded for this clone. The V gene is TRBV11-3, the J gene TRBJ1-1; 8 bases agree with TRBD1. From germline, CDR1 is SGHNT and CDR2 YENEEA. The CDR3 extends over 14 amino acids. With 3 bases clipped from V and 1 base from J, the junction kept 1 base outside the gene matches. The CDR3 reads CASSLGQANTEAFF. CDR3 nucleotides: TGTGCCAGCAGCTTGGGACAGGCGAACACTGAAGCTTTCTTT.

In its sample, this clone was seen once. For the CDR3, the DNA is TGTGCCAGCAGCTTGGGCGAGCTGAGCTATGGCTACACCTTC. Its protein product is CASSLGELSYGYTF. J is TRBJ1-2 and V is TRBV5-4, with D unresolved. CDR3 length equals 14 residues. Germline V gene data show CDR1 as SGHNT and CDR2 as YYREEE (reference sequence). V was clipped by 0 bases and J by 4 bases, with 10 bases between them.

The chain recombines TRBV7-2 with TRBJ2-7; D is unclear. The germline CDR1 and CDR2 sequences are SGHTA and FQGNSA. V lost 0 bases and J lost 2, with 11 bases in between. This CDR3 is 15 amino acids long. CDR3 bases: TGTGCCAGCAGCTTAGCGGCGGAGAGTACCTACGAGCAGTACTTC. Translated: CASSLAAESTYEQYF.

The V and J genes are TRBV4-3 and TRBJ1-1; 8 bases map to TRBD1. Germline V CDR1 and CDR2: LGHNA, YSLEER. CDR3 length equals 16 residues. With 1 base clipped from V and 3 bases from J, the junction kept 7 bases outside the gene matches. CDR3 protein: CASSQGNYRGYTEAFF. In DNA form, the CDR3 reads TGCGCCAGCAGCCAAGGAAACTACAGGGGGTACACTGAAGCTTTCTTT.

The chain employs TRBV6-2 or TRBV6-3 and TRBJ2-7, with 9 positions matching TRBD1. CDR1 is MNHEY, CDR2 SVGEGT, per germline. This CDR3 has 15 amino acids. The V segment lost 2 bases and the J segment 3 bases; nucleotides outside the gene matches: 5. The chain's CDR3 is CASSYPGQGFYEQYF. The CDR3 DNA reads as TGTGCCAGCAGTTACCCGGGACAGGGTTTCTACGAGCAGTACTTC.